This T cell receptor beta chain was recovered during a study of cytomegalovirus exposure and HLA in healthy donors. Regarding the study as a whole: Association of a missense DCLRE1C variant with TCR beta V- and J-gene trimming was reported in a later analysis. Of the V segments, some could not be distinguished, including TRBV6-2 and TRBV6-3, and were excluded. In vitro checks showed that a few CMV-associated chains really do target CMV antigens.

A remark on this clone: Its matching antigen is unknown.

With V trimmed by 4 bases and J by 4 bases, 5 bases remained unmatched. This CDR3 has 14 residues. The germline V gene encodes CDR1 SGHNT and CDR2 YYREEE (reference sequence). This PCR relied on a set of 60 Vbeta primers and 13 Jbeta primers. As handled by the study authors: About 83 million unique TCR beta chains, roughly 11 million shared, were counted in a later analysis. Profiled with immunoSEQ multiplex PCR; TCRdb holds only in-frame clones, not every one. That table is the source of V, J and clone size, and D and trimming were worked out from the DNA. Seen here are roughly 100,000 clones, approximately 85% observed once, and the top ten hold 5.6%.

The chain links TRBV5-4 to TRBJ2-1, with 7 bases matching TRBD2. The receptor comes from a young woman in good health and CMV-seropositive. Sequenced material: PBMCs. The DNA for the CDR3 is TGTGCCAGCAGCCTTGGGACTACTTACAATGAGCAGTTCTTC. Translated: CASSLGTTYNEQFF.